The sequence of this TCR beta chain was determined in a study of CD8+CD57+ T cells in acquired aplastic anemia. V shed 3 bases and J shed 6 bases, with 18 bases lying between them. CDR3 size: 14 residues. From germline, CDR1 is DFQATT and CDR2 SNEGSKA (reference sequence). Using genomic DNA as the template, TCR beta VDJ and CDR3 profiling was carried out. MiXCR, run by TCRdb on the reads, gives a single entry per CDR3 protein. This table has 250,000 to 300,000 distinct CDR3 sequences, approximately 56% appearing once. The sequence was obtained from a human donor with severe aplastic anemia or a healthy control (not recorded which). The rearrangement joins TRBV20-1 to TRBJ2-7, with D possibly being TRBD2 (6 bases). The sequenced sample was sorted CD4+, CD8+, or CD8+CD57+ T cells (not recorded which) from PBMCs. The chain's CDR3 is CSASPAGGLSEQYF. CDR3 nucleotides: TGCAGTGCTAGTCCGGCAGGAGGGCTAAGCGAGCAGTACTTC.